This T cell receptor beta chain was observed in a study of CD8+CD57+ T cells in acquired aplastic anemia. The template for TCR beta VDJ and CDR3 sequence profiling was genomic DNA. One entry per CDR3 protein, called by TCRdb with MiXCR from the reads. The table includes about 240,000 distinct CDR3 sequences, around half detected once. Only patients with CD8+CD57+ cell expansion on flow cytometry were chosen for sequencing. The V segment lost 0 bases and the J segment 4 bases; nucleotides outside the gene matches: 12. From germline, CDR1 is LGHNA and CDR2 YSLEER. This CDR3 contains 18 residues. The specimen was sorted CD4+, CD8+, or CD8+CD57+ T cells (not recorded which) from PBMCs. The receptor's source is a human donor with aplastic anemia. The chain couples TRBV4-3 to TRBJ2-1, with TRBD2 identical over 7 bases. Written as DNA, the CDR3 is TGCGCCAGCAGCCAAGATCAGGTCCCCGGGAGGATATACAATGAGCAGTTCTTC. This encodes CASSQDQVPGRIYNEQFF.